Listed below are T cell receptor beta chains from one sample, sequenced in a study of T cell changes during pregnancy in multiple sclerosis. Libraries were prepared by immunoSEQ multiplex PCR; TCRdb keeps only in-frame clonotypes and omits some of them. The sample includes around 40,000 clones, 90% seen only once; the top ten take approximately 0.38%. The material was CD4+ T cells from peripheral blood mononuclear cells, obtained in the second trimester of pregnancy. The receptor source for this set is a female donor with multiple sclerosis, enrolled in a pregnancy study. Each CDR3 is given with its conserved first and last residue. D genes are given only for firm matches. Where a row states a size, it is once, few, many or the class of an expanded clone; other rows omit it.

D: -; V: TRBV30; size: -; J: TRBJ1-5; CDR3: CAWSSRDNQPQHF
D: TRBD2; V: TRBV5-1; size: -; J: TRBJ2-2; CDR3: CASSPRPSGDTGELFF
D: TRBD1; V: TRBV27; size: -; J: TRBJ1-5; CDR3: CASSRDSSSNQPQHF
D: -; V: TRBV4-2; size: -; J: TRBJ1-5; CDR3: CASSQDSGGSNQPQHF
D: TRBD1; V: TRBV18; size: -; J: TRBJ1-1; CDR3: CASSPAQGLGTEAFF
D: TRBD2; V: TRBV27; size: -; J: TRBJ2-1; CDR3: CASSPQREGYNEQFF
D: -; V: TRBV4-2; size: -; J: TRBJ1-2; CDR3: CASSQEGQRGGYTF
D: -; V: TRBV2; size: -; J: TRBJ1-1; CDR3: CASKVGQNTEAFF
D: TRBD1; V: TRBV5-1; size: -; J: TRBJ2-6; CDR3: CASSLEQGVSSGANVLTF
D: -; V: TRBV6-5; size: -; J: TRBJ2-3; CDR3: CASSGWGDTDTQYF
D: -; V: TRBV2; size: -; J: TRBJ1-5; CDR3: CASSAGDQPQHF
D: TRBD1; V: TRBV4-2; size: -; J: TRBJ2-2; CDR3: CASSPGQGGTGELFF
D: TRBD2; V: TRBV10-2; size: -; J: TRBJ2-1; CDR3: CASSESGAGGLNEQFF
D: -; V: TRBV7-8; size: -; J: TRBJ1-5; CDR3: CASSLAGWAGGNQPQHF
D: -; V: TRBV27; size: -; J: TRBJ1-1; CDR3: CATEQEMNTEAFF
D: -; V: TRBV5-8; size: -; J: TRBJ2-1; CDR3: CASSLVYREGEQFF
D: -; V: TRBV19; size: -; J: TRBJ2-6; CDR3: CASSMTGIGRINANVLTF
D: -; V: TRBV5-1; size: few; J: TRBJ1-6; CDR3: CASSLGGGNSPLHF
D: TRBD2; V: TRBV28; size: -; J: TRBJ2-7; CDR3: CASSLALAGVLAYEQYF
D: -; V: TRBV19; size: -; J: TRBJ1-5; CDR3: CASSIEANQPQHF
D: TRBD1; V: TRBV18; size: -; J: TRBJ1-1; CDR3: CASSAGQGNTEAFF
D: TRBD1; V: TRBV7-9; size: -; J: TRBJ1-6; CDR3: CASLEGASYNSPLHF
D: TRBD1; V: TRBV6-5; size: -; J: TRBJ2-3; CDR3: CASSKGQAIPDTQYF
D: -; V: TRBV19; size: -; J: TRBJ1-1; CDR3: CASSIALTANTEAFF
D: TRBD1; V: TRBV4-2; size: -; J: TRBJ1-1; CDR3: CASSRAWDSRNTEAFF
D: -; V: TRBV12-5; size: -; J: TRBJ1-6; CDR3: CASGLVGRSYNSPLHF